A selection of T cell receptor beta chains follows, all from one sample in a study of T cells in localized non-small cell lung cancer. Libraries were prepared by immunoSEQ multiplex PCR; TCRdb keeps only in-frame clonotypes and omits some of them. The sample holds approximately 43,000 clones, about 88% seen once. The source material was peripheral blood, sampled before any cancer treatment. These receptor sequences come from a woman aged 18-55 years with stage III lung adenocarcinoma. Both conserved end residues are part of each CDR3. The order of the fields is V gene, D gene, J gene, clone size, CDR3 protein, CDR3 DNA. D genes are given only for firm matches. The size entry is marked missing in some rows and otherwise reads once, few, many or a size class.

V: TRBV7-2
D: TRBD2
J: TRBJ2-3
size: NA
CDR3: CASSFAAGGTDTQYF
DNA: TGTGCCAGCAGCTTTGCGGCGGGGGGAACAGATACGCAGTATTTT

V: TRBV11-2
D: NA
J: TRBJ2-2
size: NA
CDR3: CASSLIRNTGELFF
DNA: TGTGCCAGCAGCTTAATAAGGAACACCGGGGAGCTGTTTTTT

V: TRBV20-1
D: NA
J: TRBJ2-3
size: NA
CDR3: CSAYREPTQYF
DNA: TGCAGTGCTTACCGGGAGCCTACGCAGTATTTT

V: TRBV30
D: NA
J: TRBJ2-3
size: once
CDR3: CAWSVVFDTQYF
DNA: TGTGCCTGGAGTGTGGTATTTGATACGCAGTATTTT

V: TRBV5-1
D: TRBD1
J: TRBJ1-6
size: NA
CDR3: CASSLEGAIENSPLHF
DNA: TGCGCCAGCAGCTTGGAGGGGGCCATCGAGAATTCACCCCTCCACTTT

V: TRBV7-7
D: TRBD1
J: TRBJ1-2
size: NA
CDR3: CASSRPWAGGFYGYTF
DNA: TGTGCTAGCTCGCGCCCCTGGGCAGGGGGCTTTTATGGCTACACCTTC

V: TRBV30
D: NA
J: TRBJ1-5
size: NA
CDR3: CAWSAPGTLSNQPQHF
DNA: TGTGCCTGGAGTGCCCCCGGGACACTTAGCAATCAGCCCCAGCATTTT

V: TRBV6-1
D: TRBD1
J: TRBJ2-1
size: NA
CDR3: CASSELSGTGANEQFF
DNA: TGTGCCAGCAGTGAATTATCAGGGACAGGGGCGAATGAGCAGTTCTTC

V: TRBV7-7
D: TRBD1
J: TRBJ2-2
size: NA
CDR3: CASSLTVLQGASTGELFF
DNA: TGTGCTAGCAGCTTAACGGTTCTGCAGGGGGCGAGCACCGGGGAGCTGTTTTTT

V: TRBV2
D: TRBD2
J: TRBJ2-3
size: NA
CDR3: CASSPERGSTDTQYF
DNA: TGTGCCAGCAGTCCCGAGCGGGGGAGCACAGATACGCAGTATTTT

V: TRBV2
D: TRBD1
J: TRBJ2-7
size: NA
CDR3: CASRGTGTAYYEQYF
DNA: TGTGCCAGCAGGGGGACCGGGACAGCGTACTACGAGCAGTACTTC

V: TRBV30
D: NA
J: TRBJ1-1
size: NA
CDR3: CAWKRDNTEAFF
DNA: TGTGCCTGGAAACGGGACAATACTGAAGCTTTCTTT

V: TRBV5-4
D: TRBD1
J: TRBJ2-5
size: NA
CDR3: CASSFDRGQETQYF
DNA: TGTGCCAGCAGCTTCGACAGGGGGCAAGAGACCCAGTACTTC

V: TRBV14
D: NA
J: TRBJ1-6
size: few
CDR3: CASSQRGLGSVNSPLHF
DNA: TGTGCCAGCAGCCAACGTGGGCTGGGCAGCGTCAATTCACCCCTCCACTTT

V: TRBV5-8
D: TRBD1
J: TRBJ2-7
size: NA
CDR3: CASSFGTGEGQYEQYF
DNA: TGTGCCAGCAGTTTCGGGACAGGGGAAGGGCAATACGAGCAGTACTTC

V: TRBV4-1
D: NA
J: TRBJ2-7
size: once
CDR3: CASSQAASREQYF
DNA: TGCGCCAGCAGCCAAGCGGCTAGCCGCGAGCAGTACTTC

V: TRBV7-6
D: NA
J: TRBJ1-2
size: NA
CDR3: CASSPRDTSNYGYTF
DNA: TGTGCCAGCAGCCCCCGGGACACCTCTAACTATGGCTACACCTTC

V: TRBV6-1
D: NA
J: TRBJ2-6
size: NA
CDR3: CASSTGANVLTF
DNA: TGTGCCAGTTCAACTGGGGCCAACGTCCTGACTTTC

V: TRBV14
D: NA
J: TRBJ2-7
size: NA
CDR3: CASSQDRGYEQYF
DNA: TGTGCCAGCAGCCAAGATCGGGGTTACGAGCAGTACTTC

V: TRBV5-4
D: NA
J: TRBJ1-1
size: NA
CDR3: CASSPQDRENTEAFF
DNA: TGTGCCAGCAGCCCCCAGGACAGAGAGAACACTGAAGCTTTCTTT

V: TRBV7-2
D: NA
J: TRBJ2-1
size: NA
CDR3: CASRLTGSVEQFF
DNA: TGTGCCAGCAGGCTAACAGGGTCAGTTGAGCAGTTCTTC

V: TRBV7-2
D: NA
J: TRBJ2-5
size: NA
CDR3: CASSLLLVGETQYF
DNA: TGTGCCAGCAGCTTACTTCTGGTTGGAGAGACCCAGTACTTC

V: TRBV5-6
D: NA
J: TRBJ2-7
size: NA
CDR3: CASSLPDRYEQYF
DNA: TGTGCCAGCAGCTTGCCAGATCGATACGAGCAGTACTTC

V: TRBV7-2
D: NA
J: TRBJ1-2
size: NA
CDR3: CASSPAGENYGYTF
DNA: TGTGCCAGCAGCCCGGCGGGGGAGAACTATGGCTACACCTTC

V: TRBV11-2
D: NA
J: TRBJ2-2
size: NA
CDR3: CASSLTRVGELFF
DNA: TGTGCCAGCAGCTTAACCAGGGTTGGGGAGCTGTTTTTT

V: TRBV5-6
D: TRBD2
J: TRBJ2-5
size: once
CDR3: CASSFFPSGQETQYF
DNA: TGTGCCAGCAGCTTTTTTCCTAGCGGCCAAGAGACCCAGTACTTC

V: TRBV6-1
D: NA
J: TRBJ1-2
size: NA
CDR3: CASSDQGLGYTF
DNA: TGTGCCAGCAGTGACCAGGGGCTTGGCTACACCTTC

V: TRBV27
D: NA
J: TRBJ1-2
size: NA
CDR3: CASTKAGSRGYTF
DNA: TGTGCCAGCACCAAAGCGGGGAGTCGCGGCTACACCTTC

V: TRBV5-1
D: NA
J: TRBJ2-5
size: NA
CDR3: CASSLAQETQYF
DNA: TGCGCCAGCAGCTTGGCCCAAGAGACCCAGTACTTC

V: TRBV7-2
D: NA
J: TRBJ1-2
size: NA
CDR3: CASSTAIDRGYTF
DNA: TGTGCCAGCAGCACCGCAATCGATCGAGGCTACACCTTC

V: TRBV2
D: TRBD2
J: TRBJ2-7
size: NA
CDR3: CASSERGRSTYEQYF
DNA: TGTGCCAGCAGTGAGCGGGGGAGATCGACCTACGAGCAGTACTTC

V: TRBV5-5
D: NA
J: TRBJ1-1
size: NA
CDR3: CASSLLGKRNTEAFF
DNA: TGTGCCAGCAGCTTGTTGGGGAAACGGAACACTGAAGCTTTCTTT

V: TRBV2
D: TRBD2
J: TRBJ2-2
size: NA
CDR3: CASSKLAGGNTGELFF
DNA: TGTGCCAGCAGTAAACTAGCGGGGGGTAACACCGGGGAGCTGTTTTTT

V: TRBV6-1
D: NA
J: TRBJ2-3
size: NA
CDR3: CASSETRSGDTQYF
DNA: TGTGCCAGCAGTGAAACTCGATCGGGAGATACGCAGTATTTT

V: TRBV6-1
D: NA
J: TRBJ2-4
size: NA
CDR3: CASNQGKNIQYF
DNA: TGTGCCAGCAATCAAGGGAAAAACATTCAGTACTTC

V: TRBV14
D: NA
J: TRBJ1-2
size: NA
CDR3: CASSQDDAAYGYTF
DNA: TGTGCCAGCAGCCAGGATGATGCGGCATATGGCTACACCTTC

V: TRBV15
D: NA
J: TRBJ2-1
size: NA
CDR3: CATSRDRAGTYNEQFF
DNA: TGTGCCACCAGCAGAGATCGGGCAGGGACCTACAATGAGCAGTTCTTC

V: TRBV5-1
D: NA
J: TRBJ1-5
size: NA
CDR3: CASSLGPSEGQPQHF
DNA: TGCGCCAGCAGCTTGGGGCCCTCCGAAGGTCAGCCCCAGCATTTT

V: TRBV21-1
D: NA
J: TRBJ2-7
size: NA
CDR3: CASSKTDRGSSYEQYF
DNA: TGTGCCAGCAGCAAAACGGACAGGGGGAGCTCCTACGAGCAGTACTTC

V: TRBV7-8
D: NA
J: TRBJ1-2
size: NA
CDR3: CASSGGGDYGYTF
DNA: TGTGCCAGCAGCGGGGGAGGGGACTATGGCTACACCTTC

V: TRBV6-1
D: TRBD1
J: TRBJ2-5
size: NA
CDR3: CASSPTGGWETQYF
DNA: TGTGCCAGCAGTCCGACAGGGGGCTGGGAGACCCAGTACTTC

V: TRBV7-8
D: NA
J: TRBJ2-7
size: NA
CDR3: CASSPSRYEQYF
DNA: TGTGCCAGCAGCCCGTCGCGTTACGAGCAGTACTTC

V: TRBV23-1
D: TRBD1
J: TRBJ2-1
size: NA
CDR3: CASSQSGQGGSYNEQFF
DNA: TGCGCCAGCAGTCAATCCGGACAGGGGGGGTCCTACAATGAGCAGTTCTTC

V: TRBV5-6
D: TRBD2
J: TRBJ2-5
size: NA
CDR3: CASSTSGGWETQYF
DNA: TGTGCCAGCAGCACTAGCGGGGGGTGGGAGACCCAGTACTTC

V: TRBV25-1
D: NA
J: TRBJ2-1
size: NA
CDR3: CASSEWAGDEQFF
DNA: TGTGCCAGCAGTGAATGGGCCGGCGATGAGCAGTTCTTC